The entry below gives a single T cell receptor beta chain sequence along with its context. A few counts support this clonotype. The specificity of this receptor is unknown. No quality values exist for individual bases; no much larger clone is one base distant. The data are from a study of blood T cells in healthy people across ages (dated by TCRdb to the mid-2010s). As for the study more broadly: In model experiments, template switching captured roughly one uniquely barcoded TCR beta cDNA molecule for every two T cells. The study measured age-related changes in TCR beta repertoire diversity using deep sequencing normalized with unique cDNA molecular identifiers. To avoid experimental bias, donors of different ages were randomly spread across the sequencing lanes. The donors were split into four age groups: young (average 16 years), middle-aged (nearly 40), aged (approximately 60) and long-lived (over 80). Two additional independent replicas of 1 million unique cDNA reads from the same blood draw were analyzed for two donors (one aged 18 to 30 and one aged 80 or older).

Systemically healthy Caucasian individuals from Russia, 35 to 40 in total and aged roughly 6 to 95 years, were included as donors. Ten milliliters of peripheral blood were collected from each donor into EDTA-treated Vacutainer tubes. PBMCs were isolated by Ficoll-Paque density-gradient centrifugation, with at least 7 million obtained per sample. Total RNA, at least 5 micrograms per sample, was extracted from PBMCs with Trizol reagent. The percentages of naive CD45RAhigh/CD27high T cells were determined by flow cytometry on a PBMC aliquot from every donor. Libraries were prepared through 5' RACE. The second PCR ran for roughly 7 to 12 cycles and used a J-beta primer mix along with a sample-barcoded 5' primer. A unique molecular identifier was introduced onto each TCR beta cDNA molecule by a template-switch 5' adaptor carrying 12 random nucleotides. At least 2.5 million CDR3-containing paired-end reads were obtained from each sample. The Mint cDNA synthesis kit, primed by a TRBC-specific oligonucleotide, was used to synthesize first-strand cDNA from all RNA. All cDNA was treated with uracil-DNA glycosylase and then went through a first 18-cycle PCR with the universal primers M1SS and BC2_uni_R. In the paper's pipeline: Normalization of each sample was performed by random selection of 1 million high-quality reads, each carrying a distinct molecular identifier. Instead of being binned into consensus sequences, reads that shared molecular identifiers were thrown out. MiTCR, set to a Q25 quality threshold and the strictest error-elimination algorithm, was used for CDR3 identification, clonotype clustering and error correction. A nonparametric unseen species model with Euler transformation was used to estimate a lower bound on total TCR beta diversity. The public reads were run again by TCRdb, first through fastp at Q25 and then through MiXCR, and only productive beta chains were kept. Every CDR3 protein is listed once, alongside the most common genes and DNA of its rows. TCRdb's processing, not the authors' own work, is the source of the V and J calls. For this sample the table gives approximately 2,000,000 distinct CDR3 sequences, of which about two fifths were detected only once. The biggest ten clones account for about 23% of the sample.

What the work shows at the level of the full study, not this receptor alone: Because the CMV infection status of the donors was unknown, age-related changes in expanded clonotypes may potentially have been confounded. Estimates of total diversity based on one million sequenced T cells were considered lower bounds and underestimates. Conclusive comparison of naive and antigen-experienced compartments was prevented by the profiling of bulk unsorted PBMCs. As age increased, observed TCR beta diversity per million T cells dropped in a roughly linear way, and a significant reduction was already evident by age 40. Compared with the aged group, the long-lived group had more naive CD4+ T cells, fewer expanded clones and increased TCR diversity, a pattern suggesting age selection. There was a strong correlation between observed TCR beta diversity and the percentage of naive T cells measured by flow cytometry.

The source material was blood. This clonotype originated in a human donor in good health.

The CDR3 is CSAKRRSVTDQPQHF. Here is the DNA: TGCAGTGCCAAAAGACGGTCAGTAACTGATCAGCCCCAGCATTTT. This sequence uses TRBV20-1 and TRBJ1-5, with no confidently assigned D gene. From cysteine to phenylalanine, the CDR3 is 15 amino acids long. The only DNA kept is the CDR3, 45 bases in frame from the first base. The germline ends are 20 bases apart after V is trimmed by 6 bases and J by 5 bases. Based on the germline V gene (reference sequence), the CDR1 and CDR2 sequences are DFQATT and SNEGSKA.